This note documents a single T cell receptor beta chain sequence. This clone came up once. It lacks a known antigen. No much larger clone exists at a distance of one base, and base qualities are not known. Receptor amplification or capture employed the immunoSEQ multiplex PCR assay. DNA from the cultured, isolated CD4+ T cells was subjected to TCR beta CDR3 sequencing. The study's own analysis went as follows. The analysis removed non-productive TCR sequences, trimmed reads to the CDR3 region, and retained only CDR3s that were 7 or more amino acids long. The MANAFEST web app was used to identify antigen-specific clonotypes by comparing expansion in peptide wells with expansion in reference cultures. For clones to be considered positive, expansion at FDR<0.05 versus reference and all other wells, an odds ratio above 5, and a frequency above 0.1% in two replicate wells were required. A clonotype was called cross-reactive if it was significantly expanded both in SARS-CoV-2 spike wells and in at least one common cold coronavirus spike condition. CDR3 similarity was assessed by Levenshtein distance using the stringdist R package, and unrooted trees were constructed with ape in R 3.6.1. TCRdb took this table from immuneACCESS and kept in-frame rearrangements with V and J called. Such tables lack part of the clones; where checked against another copy, unresolved V genes explain under half of the gap, and the rest is unexplained. V and J calls and clone size are those listed in that table; D and trimming were worked out from the DNA. Counted in this sample were 45,000 to 55,000 clones; under 80% of them appeared once. The ten largest clones add up to 7% of the sample.

The data derive from a study of vaccination effects on CD4 cells after COVID-19 (dated by TCRdb to the early 2020s). Study-level background: In the ViraFEST assay, PBMC were stimulated with viral peptide pools, and TCR sequencing was then used to find antigen-specific CD4+ T cell clonotypes based on their expansion. Across the study, the median time from the second dose to post-vaccine sampling was 72 days (range 14 to 241). Approximately 2.1 million PBMC per well were cultured in IMDM with around 5% human AB serum, 9 to 10 IU/ml IL-2 and gentamicin, plus 10 ug/ml peptides. The study compared SARS-CoV-2 spike-specific CD4+ TCR repertoires before and after mRNA vaccination in COVID-19 convalescent patients and infection-naive vaccine recipients. The full study included 9 to 10 COVID-19 convalescent patients and a few SARS-CoV-2-naive healthy vaccine recipients. Cultures from other donors in the study were sequenced with the Oncomine TCR Beta short-read assay on an Illumina iSeq 100.

After 10 to 11 days of culture, CD4+ T cells were isolated with the EasySep CD4+ T cell isolation kit. Two doses of either the BNT162b2 or the mRNA-1273 mRNA SARS-CoV-2 vaccine were administered to participants. Healthy vaccine recipients had no prior SARS-CoV-2 infection, confirmed by negative nucleocapsid antibodies before and after vaccination. Half of the culture medium was replaced with fresh IL-2-containing medium on days 3 and 7. Unless otherwise noted, each peptide stimulation condition was cultured in triplicate wells. PBMC were separated from whole blood using Ficoll-Paque Plus gradient centrifugation and were then either cryopreserved at -140C or used fresh. The QIAamp micro DNA kit was used to extract genomic DNA from the cultured CD4+ T cells. V loses 0 bases, J loses 1 base, and the germline ends lie 7 bases apart. The CDR3 sequence holds 15 residues, the cysteine and phenylalanine included. CDR3 DNA is the only sequence kept; it has 45 bases, read in frame from the first base. For CDR1 and CDR2, the germline V gene lists SGHRS and YFSETQ.

The study at large found these results: Among healthy vaccine recipients, nearly all vaccine-induced clones were SARS-CoV-2 mono-reactive, and only 1 of 255 was cross-reactive with common cold coronaviruses. At late post-vaccination timepoints, both infection-induced and vaccine-induced clones showed marked clonal contraction, consistent with waning T cell responses. Only a small number of convalescent patients were included, and no early post-infection timepoints were available, which limited the study.

This specimen was CD4+ T cells from PBMCs cultured without peptide, taken after COVID-19 vaccination. This clonotype was obtained from a human donor who received a COVID-19 vaccine. Recombination linked TRBV5-1 to TRBJ2-2; TRBD2 is possibly the D segment (5 matching bases). The nucleotides are TGCGCCAGCAGCTTGGTCGGGGTGAACACCGGGGAGCTGTTTTTT. Translation gives CASSLVGVNTGELFF.